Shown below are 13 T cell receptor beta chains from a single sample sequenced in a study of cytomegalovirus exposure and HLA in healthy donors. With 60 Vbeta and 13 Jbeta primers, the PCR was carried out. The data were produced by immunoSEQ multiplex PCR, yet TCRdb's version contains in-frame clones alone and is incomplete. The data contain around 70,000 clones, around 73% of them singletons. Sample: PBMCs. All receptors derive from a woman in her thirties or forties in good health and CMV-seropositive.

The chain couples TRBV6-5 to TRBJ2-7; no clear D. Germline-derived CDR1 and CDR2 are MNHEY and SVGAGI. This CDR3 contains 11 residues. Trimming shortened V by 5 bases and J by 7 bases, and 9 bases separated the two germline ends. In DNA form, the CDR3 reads TGTGCCAGCAGTACACCCCGTGAGCAGTACTTC. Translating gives CASSTPREQYF.

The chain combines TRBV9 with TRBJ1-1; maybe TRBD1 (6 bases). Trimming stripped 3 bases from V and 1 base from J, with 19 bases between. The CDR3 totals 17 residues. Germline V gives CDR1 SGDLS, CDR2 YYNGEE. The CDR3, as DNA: TGTGCCAGCAGCGACAGCCCGGGGGGCAGCTCGAACACTGAAGCTTTCTTT. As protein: CASSDSPGGSSNTEAFF.

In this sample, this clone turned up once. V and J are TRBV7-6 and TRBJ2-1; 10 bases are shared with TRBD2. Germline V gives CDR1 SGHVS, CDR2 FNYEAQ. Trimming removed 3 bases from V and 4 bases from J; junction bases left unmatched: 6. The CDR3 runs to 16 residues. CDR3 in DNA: TGTGCCAGCAGCTTGTTAATAGCGGGGGGTTACAATGAGCAGTTCTTC. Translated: CASSLLIAGGYNEQFF.

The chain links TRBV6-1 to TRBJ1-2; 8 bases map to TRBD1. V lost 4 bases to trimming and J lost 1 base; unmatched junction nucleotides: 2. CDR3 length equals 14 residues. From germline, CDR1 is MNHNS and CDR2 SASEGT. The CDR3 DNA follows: TGTGCCAGCAGTGTCGACAGGGGTAACTATGGCTACACCTTC. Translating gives CASSVDRGNYGYTF.

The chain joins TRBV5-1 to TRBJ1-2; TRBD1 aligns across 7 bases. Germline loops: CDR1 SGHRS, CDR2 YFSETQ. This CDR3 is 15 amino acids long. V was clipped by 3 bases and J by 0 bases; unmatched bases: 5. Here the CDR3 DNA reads TGCGCCAGCAGCTCGGAGGGGGCTTCTAACTATGGCTACACCTTC. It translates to CASSSEGASNYGYTF.

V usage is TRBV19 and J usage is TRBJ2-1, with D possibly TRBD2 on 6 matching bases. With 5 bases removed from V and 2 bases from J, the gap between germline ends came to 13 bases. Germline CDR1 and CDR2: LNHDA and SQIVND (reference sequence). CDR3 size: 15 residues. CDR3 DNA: TGTGCCAGTAGTTTCGCGGGGCGCCCCTACAATGAGCAGTTCTTC. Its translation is CASSFAGRPYNEQFF.

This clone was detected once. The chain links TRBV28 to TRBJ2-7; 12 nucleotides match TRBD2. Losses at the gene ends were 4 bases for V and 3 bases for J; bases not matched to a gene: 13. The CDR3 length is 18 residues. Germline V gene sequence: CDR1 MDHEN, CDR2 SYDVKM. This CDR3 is CASSSGQSGLAGSYEQYF. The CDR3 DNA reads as TGTGCCAGCAGTTCGGGACAGAGTGGACTAGCGGGGAGCTACGAGCAGTACTTC.

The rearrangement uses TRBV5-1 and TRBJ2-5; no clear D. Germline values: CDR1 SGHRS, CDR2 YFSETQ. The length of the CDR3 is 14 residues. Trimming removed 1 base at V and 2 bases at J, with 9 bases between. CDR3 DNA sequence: TGCGCCAGCAGCTTGAGTCAGGCACAAGAGACCCAGTACTTC. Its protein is CASSLSQAQETQYF.

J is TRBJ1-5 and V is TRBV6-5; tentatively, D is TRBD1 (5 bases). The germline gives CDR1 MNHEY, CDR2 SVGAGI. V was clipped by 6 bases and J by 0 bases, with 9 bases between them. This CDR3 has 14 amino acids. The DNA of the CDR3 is TGTGCCAGCAGACCTACAGGTAGCAATCAGCCCCAGCATTTT. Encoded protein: CASRPTGSNQPQHF.

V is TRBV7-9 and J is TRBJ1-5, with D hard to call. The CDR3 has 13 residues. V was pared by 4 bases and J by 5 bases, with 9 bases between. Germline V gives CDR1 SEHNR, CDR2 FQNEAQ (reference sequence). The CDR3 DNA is TGTGCCAGCAGCTATGACTCATATCAGCCCCAGCATTTT. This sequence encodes CASSYDSYQPQHF. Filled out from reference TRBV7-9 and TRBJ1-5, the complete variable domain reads DTGVSQNPRHKITKRGQNVTFRCDPISEHNRLYWYRQTLGQGPEFLTYFQNEAQLEKSRLLSDRFSAERPKGSFSTLEIQRTEQGDSAMYLCASSYDSYQPQHFGDGTRLSIL.

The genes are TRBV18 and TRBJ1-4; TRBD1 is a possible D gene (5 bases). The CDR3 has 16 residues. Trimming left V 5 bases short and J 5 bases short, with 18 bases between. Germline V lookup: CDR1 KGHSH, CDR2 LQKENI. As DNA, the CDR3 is TGTGCCAGCTCAACCAAGGAACCAGGGCGGAATGAAAAACTGTTTTTT. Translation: CASSTKEPGRNEKLFF. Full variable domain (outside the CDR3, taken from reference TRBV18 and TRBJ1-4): NAGVMQNPRHLVRRRGQEARLRCSPMKGHSHVYWYRQLPEEGLKFMVYLQKENIIDESGMPKERFSAEFPKEGPSILRIQQVVRGDSAAYFCASSTKEPGRNEKLFFGSGTQLSVL.

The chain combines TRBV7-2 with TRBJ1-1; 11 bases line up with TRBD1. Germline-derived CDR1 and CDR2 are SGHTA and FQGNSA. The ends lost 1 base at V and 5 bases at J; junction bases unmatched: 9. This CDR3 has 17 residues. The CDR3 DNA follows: TGTGCCAGCAGCTTAGACTTAAGGACAGGGGGCGTAACTGAAGCTTTCTTT. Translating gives CASSLDLRTGGVTEAFF.

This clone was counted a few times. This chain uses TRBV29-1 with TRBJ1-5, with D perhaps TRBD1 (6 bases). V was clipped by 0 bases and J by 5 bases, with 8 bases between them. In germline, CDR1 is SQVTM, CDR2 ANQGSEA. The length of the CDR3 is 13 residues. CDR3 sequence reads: CSVEETGDQPQHF. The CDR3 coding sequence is TGCAGCGTTGAAGAGACAGGAGATCAGCCCCAGCATTTT.